This section outlines one TCR beta chain sequence together with its context. This clonotype is described as medium-sized (0.01 to 0.1%). Its antigen is not yet known. Base qualities were left out, and no much larger clone turns up one base away. These data come from a study of T-cell memory formation after mild COVID-19 (dated by TCRdb to the early 2020s). Notes on the research overall: TCR sequence clusters from the two donors were found to be largely donor specific. Two young, previously healthy adult volunteers made up the cohort, one male and one female. In a couple of donors, T-cell clones that expanded and contracted after mild COVID-19 were followed by sequencing TCRalpha and TCRbeta repertoires longitudinally. Overall results and qualifications from the work: Some responding clones were detected in pre-infection memory, suggesting pre-existing cross-reactive memory T cells joined the SARS-CoV-2 response. The second-wave clones that peaked on day 37 were not confirmed to be SARS-CoV-2 specific. The study covered only two mild cases, and larger cohorts including severe cases with pre-infection samples were considered necessary. Balanced CD4/CD8 phenotypes were observed for clones contracting from day 15 to 85, whereas a bias towards CD4+ was observed for a second wave of clones expanding from day 15 to 37. Contracting CD4+ clones appeared mostly in the CM and EM memory subsets, whereas CD8+ clones were enriched in EMRA.

Sequencing used an Illumina NovaSeq 6000. TCRalpha and TCRbeta cDNA libraries were built by 5'RACE with constant-segment primers, adding sample barcodes and unique molecular identifiers. Trizol reagent was used to extract RNA from every sample. The libraries were amplified in two PCR steps, and the second step added a second sample barcode and Illumina TruSeq adapters. Sequencing of libraries was performed on an Illumina NovaSeq with 2 x 150 bp paired-end reads. The paper's processing steps were these. Reads were demultiplexed and collapsed into UMI-guided consensus sequences with migec v1.2.7. Using mixcr v2.1.11, UMI consensuses were aligned to TRA and TRB V and J templates and then assembled into clonotypes. A clonotype was counted as expanded or contracted only if both edgeR and NoisET called the change significant, with noise models trained on biological replicates. For edgeR calls, the thresholds were a false discovery rate-adjusted p below 0.01 and a log2 fold-change of 1. PCA with hierarchical clustering of max-normalized trajectories of the 1000 most abundant clonotypes was used as exploratory dynamics analysis. Each responding clone was given a CD4 or CD8 phenotype based on the CD4+ and CD8+ repertoires, which had been sequenced separately. TCRdb reprocessing: public reads trimmed at Q25 with fastp, clones called with MiXCR, in-frame beta chains kept. When rows share a CDR3 protein, they turn into one entry using the most common DNA and genes. The V and J calls were determined by TCRdb, not by the authors. The sample table contains 120,000 to 150,000 distinct CDR3 sequences; only one count was recorded for 5.5% to 7% of them. Under 2.5% of the sample lies in the top ten.

PBMCs were isolated by Ficoll-Paque density gradient centrifugation. CDR1 and CDR2, per the germline V gene, are SGHRS and YFSETQ. Including cysteine and phenylalanine, the CDR3 has 14 amino acids. Only the CDR3 part of the read is kept: 42 bases, read in frame from the first base. Germline trimming amounts to 0 bases on V and 4 bases on J, with 1 as the count of junction bases outside the gene matches. Material: PBMCs or a T cell subset sorted from them (not recorded which). The sequence is built from TRBV5-1 and TRBJ1-5; 7 central nucleotides agree with TRBD1. This clonotype was obtained from an adult woman who had mild COVID-19 (a few samples of this study predate the infection). The sample titles of this study are shuffled in the database, so cell type and time point are left out; the donor was told from shared clones. The nucleotide sequence reads TGCGCCAGCAGCTTGGGGGACAGAAATCAGCCCCAGCATTTT. Protein translation: CASSLGDRNQPQHF.